The 27 T cell receptor beta chains listed next were all sequenced from one sample in a study of CD8 T cells in ankylosing spondylitis. General study results and limits: Ankylosing spondylitis blood seemed to carry a telltale TCR beta motif made of under 10 highly homologous variants.

Via MiXCR, TCRdb re-called the 5' RACE reads, giving one row per CDR3 protein. The table has about 700,000 distinct CDR3 sequences, over 15% seen once. What these receptors recognize is not known. Sequencing was done on a sample of blood, either unsorted or a sorted T cell fraction (not recorded which). These receptors were obtained from a male donor with ankylosing spondylitis.

This CDR3 reads CASSRAGTGSTEAFF. In nucleotides, the CDR3 is TGTGCCAGCAGCCGGGCGGGGACAGGGAGCACTGAAGCTTTCTTT. The rearrangement links TRBV11-2 to TRBJ1-1; 9 bases are shared with TRBD1. V lost 5 bases, J lost 4 bases, and 8 bases stayed unmatched. The CDR3 has 15 amino acids. Germline V gene lookup returns CDR1 SGHAT and CDR2 FQNNGV. Together with reference TRBV11-2 and TRBJ1-1, the CDR3 gives the full variable domain: EAGVAQSPRYKIIEKRQSVAFWCNPISGHATLYWYQQILGQGPKLLIQFQNNGVVDDSQLPKDRFSAERLKGVDSTLKIQPAKLEDSAVYLCASSRAGTGSTEAFFGQGTRLTVV.

This clonotype was seen more than once but under ten times. The chain combines TRBV29-1 with TRBJ1-2; weak D call: TRBD1 (5 bases). CDR1 and CDR2 from the germline V gene are SQVTM and ANQGSEA. The CDR3 contains 12 residues. The germline V and J ends were trimmed by 1 base and 6 bases, with 9 bases remaining between them. Here the CDR3 reads CSVEVGLDGYTF. Here the CDR3 DNA reads TGCAGCGTTGAAGTGGGGCTGGATGGCTACACCTTC.

This clonotype was picked up many times. The chain has TRBV10-3 and TRBJ2-5, with 7 bases matching TRBD1. The CDR3 is 13 residues long. Germline V CDR1 and CDR2: ENHRY, SYGVKD. Unmatched junction bases numbered 3, after V lost 5 bases and J lost 3 bases. CDR3 DNA sequence: TGTGCCATCAGTCCCGGGACAGAAGAGACCCAGTACTTC. Translation: CAISPGTEETQYF.

In this sample, this clonotype turned up a few times. This chain uses TRBV29-1 with TRBJ2-5, with 11 bases lining up with TRBD2. Germline values: CDR1 SQVTM, CDR2 ANQGSEA. The CDR3 is 16 amino acids. The junction had 14 bases not matched to a gene; V was cut back by 6 bases and J by 5 bases. The CDR3 DNA is TGCAGCGTGGGGACTAGCGGAGCCGTATCACTGGAGACCCAGTACTTC. This codes for CSVGTSGAVSLETQYF.

In regard to this clonotype: Only one base separates this from a far larger clonotype, so it likely reflects a read error. The chain uses TRBV12-3 or TRBV12-4 and TRBJ1-4; D uncertain. The length of the CDR3 is 11 residues. The chain's CDR3 is CTSSLGEKLFF. The DNA for the CDR3 is TGTACCAGCAGTTTAGGTGAAAAACTGTTTTTT.

This sequence joins TRBV21-1 and TRBJ2-3; whether TRBD1, the table's D call, matches the DNA was not checked. TRBV21-1 is a listed pseudogene. The CDR3 is 12 amino acids. CDR3 region: CDSSPGTHVQYF. The CDR3 coding sequence is TGTGACAGCAGCCCCGGGACCCACGTGCAGTATTTT.

This clonotype has at least ten counts. The chain combines TRBV2 with TRBJ2-1; TRBD1 matches 11 bases. The trim removed 3 bases at V and 7 bases at J, leaving 5 bases unmatched. Germline V gene lookup returns CDR1 SNHLY and CDR2 FYNNEI. This CDR3 has 15 residues. CDR3 amino acids: CASSEGDRGSNEQFF. In DNA form, the CDR3 reads TGTGCCAGCAGTGAGGGGGACAGGGGGTCAAATGAGCAGTTCTTC.

This clonotype was picked up a small number of times. The rearrangement links TRBV19 to TRBJ2-5; D is uncertain. The CDR3 loop spans 15 amino acids. Germline V CDR1 and CDR2: LNHDA, SQIVND (reference sequence). With 1 base removed from V and 1 base from J, the gap between germline ends came to 10 bases. CDR3 sequence reads: CASSIGTAGQETQYF. In nucleotides, the CDR3 is TGTGCCAGTAGTATAGGTACGGCAGGCCAAGAGACCCAGTACTTC.

The chain carries TRBV7-9 and TRBJ2-1; 7 bases fit TRBD2. The CDR3 is 17 residues long. Trimming took 2 bases from V and 0 from J; bases not matched to a gene: 7. Germline V gives CDR1 SEHNR, CDR2 FQNEAQ (reference sequence). CDR3 in amino acids: CASSLLAGQSSYNEQFF. CDR3 coding DNA: TGTGCCAGCAGCTTATTAGCGGGCCAGAGCTCCTACAATGAGCAGTTCTTC.

On this clonotype: Relative to the germline gene, one junction end is altered; a read error may explain this. The chain recombines TRBV7-7 with TRBJ2-5, with D possibly TRBD1 on 7 matching bases. Germline CDR1 SSHAT, CDR2 FNYEAQ (reference sequence). This CDR3 has 14 residues. CDR3 protein: CASSLEGAGETQYF. The CDR3 DNA sequence: TGTGCTAGCAGCTTGGAGGGGGCCGGGGAGACCCAGTACTTC.

The V and J genes are TRBV2 and TRBJ2-1; D uncertain. The CDR3 is made up of 15 amino acids. Germline CDR1 is SNHLY and CDR2 is FYNNEI. V gave up 1 base and J gave up 6 bases, with 13 bases separating them. CDR3 region: CASSEVVRSRNEQFF. The CDR3 DNA sequence: TGTGCCAGCAGTGAAGTAGTTAGGTCACGCAATGAGCAGTTCTTC.

This clonotype came up a few times. The chain couples TRBV20-1 to TRBJ1-1, with D perhaps TRBD1 (5 bases). The germline CDR1 and CDR2 sequences are DFQATT and SNEGSKA (reference sequence). The CDR3 consists of 15 residues. V lost 0 bases, J lost 2 bases, and 13 bases lay in between. The DNA of the CDR3 is TGCAGTGCTAGAGATAGTCGGGGGGGAAACACTGAAGCTTTCTTT. Translation: CSARDSRGGNTEAFF.

This chain links TRBV11-1 with TRBJ2-6, with TRBD2 as a possible D gene (5 bases). Germline CDR1 is SGHAT and CDR2 is FQDESV (reference sequence). The CDR3 contains 21 residues. V lost 4 bases and J 0 bases, leaving 25 bases between the germline ends. CDR3 sequence (DNA): TGTGCCAGCAGCTCCAACCAGCGGACCCCCACCTTAGGCTCTGGGGCCAACGTCCTGACTTTC. As protein: CASSSNQRTPTLGSGANVLTF.

This clonotype was recorded only once. The J gene is TRBJ2-2, the V gene TRBV7-3; no definite D call. V was trimmed by 1 base and J by 0 bases, leaving 9 bases between them. The CDR3 consists of 16 residues. The germline CDR1 and CDR2 sequences are SGHTA and FQGTGA. CDR3 sequence reads: CASSLNSLANTGELFF. The CDR3 DNA reads as TGTGCCAGCAGCTTAAACTCCCTCGCGAACACCGGGGAGCTGTTTTTT.

The rearrangement uses TRBV5-5 and TRBJ2-1; possible D gene TRBD2, 6 bases. Trimming cost V 5 bases and J 8 bases, with 20 bases left between them. Looked up from germline, CDR1 is SGHKS and CDR2 is YYEKEE (reference sequence). The CDR3 runs 15 residues. CDR3 nucleotides: TGTGCCAGCAGTACACGGGGGACCCTTAGGGATGAGCAGTTCTTC. This gives the protein CASSTRGTLRDEQFF.

The table lists this clonotype with a few counts. The J gene is TRBJ1-2, the V gene TRBV12-3 or TRBV12-4; weak D call: TRBD1 (5 bases). The CDR3 has 13 amino acids. Trimming stripped 7 bases from V and 4 bases from J, with 13 bases between. The DNA of the CDR3 is TGTGCCAGCATTCCTTTTGGGACCTATGGCTACACCTTC. It translates to CASIPFGTYGYTF.

This clonotype has a single count. The rearrangement links TRBV2 to TRBJ2-2, with 8 bases matching TRBD1. This CDR3 has 12 residues. With V trimmed by 10 bases and J by 7 bases, 5 bases remained unmatched. Germline lookup yields CDR1 SNHLY and CDR2 FYNNEI. CDR3 DNA: TGTGCCATCACACAGGGGGACGGGGAGCTGTTTTTT. It translates to CAITQGDGELFF.

Here the CDR3 reads CSARDLLRGGSYNEQFF. CDR3 sequence (DNA): TGCAGTGCTAGAGATCTGCTCCGCGGGGGCTCTTACAATGAGCAGTTCTTC. The gene calls are TRBV20-1 and TRBJ2-1; perhaps TRBD2 as D (7 bases). Germline assignment: CDR1 DFQATT and CDR2 SNEGSKA (reference sequence). V was clipped by 0 bases and J by 4 bases, with 19 bases between them. CDR3 length equals 17 residues.

The table lists this clonotype with a few counts. The genes are TRBV12-3 or TRBV12-4 and TRBJ1-2, with no clear D. Trimming shortened V by 3 bases and J by 3 bases, and 11 bases separated the two germline ends. CDR3 length equals 14 residues. The CDR3 region has the DNA TGTGCCAGCAGTTTCCACGTGGGTTACTATGGCTACACCTTC. Translated: CASSFHVGYYGYTF.

The chain carries TRBV25-1 and TRBJ2-3; D unclear. Trimming removed 3 bases from V and 3 bases from J, with 10 bases in between. The V gene's germline CDR1 is MGHDK and CDR2 SYGVNS. CDR3 length: 14 amino acids. Written as DNA, the CDR3 is TGTGCCAGCAGTGAGTCGGGCTTTACAGATACGCAGTATTTT. Translating it yields CASSESGFTDTQYF.

Only a few counts were recorded for this clonotype. V gene TRBV20-1 combines with J gene TRBJ2-3, with D unresolved. V was shortened by 0 bases and J by 0 bases, with 10 bases between the two germline ends. This CDR3 contains 15 residues. The germline CDR1 and CDR2 sequences are DFQATT and SNEGSKA (reference sequence). The CDR3 DNA follows: TGCAGTGCTAGAGAAGGCAGCACTAGCACAGATACGCAGTATTTT. Its translation: CSAREGSTSTDTQYF.

This clonotype came up a few times. V is TRBV6-1 and J is TRBJ2-1; TRBD1 matches 7 bases. From germline, CDR1 is MNHNS and CDR2 SASEGT. V was clipped by 8 bases and J by 0 bases; unmatched bases: 4. CDR3 length: 14 amino acids. The CDR3 DNA sequence: TGTGCCAGCGGACAGGAGAGCTCCTACAATGAGCAGTTCTTC. It codes for CASGQESSYNEQFF.

This clonotype was counted between two and nine times. This chain joins TRBV7-9 and TRBJ2-7, with D tentatively TRBD2 (6 bases). CDR3 length equals 15 residues. CDR1 and CDR2 (germline): SEHNR, FQNEAQ (reference sequence). V dropped 3 bases and J dropped 0 bases, with 12 bases sitting between them. CDR3 in DNA: TGTGCCAGCAGCTTTACTAGCCGACACTCCTACGAGCAGTACTTC. It is translated as CASSFTSRHSYEQYF.

This rearrangement joins TRBV28 to TRBJ2-7, with TRBD2 matching 8 bases. This CDR3 is 13 amino acids long. Looked up from germline, CDR1 is MDHEN and CDR2 is SYDVKM. J was trimmed by 2 bases and V by 10 bases; bases with no gene match: 7. CDR3 nucleotide sequence: TGTGCCATCACTAGCGGCACCCCCTACGAGCAGTACTTC. This encodes CAITSGTPYEQYF.

A few counts support this clonotype. The chain is built from TRBV28 and TRBJ2-7; no definite D call. Germline-derived CDR1 and CDR2 are MDHEN and SYDVKM. The V end lost 3 bases, the J end lost 7 bases, and 13 bases lay between the germline ends. The CDR3 is 13 amino acids. The CDR3 loop reads CASSLERLREQYF. CDR3 nucleotides: TGTGCCAGCAGTTTGGAGAGGCTGCGGGAGCAGTACTTC.

The rearrangement joins TRBV3-1 to TRBJ2-2; D might be TRBD1 or TRBD2, each matching 6 bases. CDR1 LGHDT and CDR2 YNNKEL come from the germline V gene (reference sequence). The length of the CDR3 is 17 residues. Trimming removed 3 bases at V and 0 bases at J, with 14 bases between. CDR3 loop: CASSQEGHIANTGELFF. The CDR3 bases are TGTGCCAGCAGCCAGGAGGGACATATTGCGAACACCGGGGAGCTGTTTTTT.

The chain employs TRBV20-1 and TRBJ2-5; TRBD2 agrees at 10 bases. This CDR3 spans 13 amino acids. The germline V gene has CDR1 DFQATT and CDR2 SNEGSKA (reference sequence). V lost 5 bases to trimming and J lost 4 bases; unmatched junction nucleotides: 4. CDR3 sequence reads: CSAGIAGGETQYF. DNA for the CDR3: TGCAGTGCTGGAATAGCGGGAGGAGAGACCCAGTACTTC.